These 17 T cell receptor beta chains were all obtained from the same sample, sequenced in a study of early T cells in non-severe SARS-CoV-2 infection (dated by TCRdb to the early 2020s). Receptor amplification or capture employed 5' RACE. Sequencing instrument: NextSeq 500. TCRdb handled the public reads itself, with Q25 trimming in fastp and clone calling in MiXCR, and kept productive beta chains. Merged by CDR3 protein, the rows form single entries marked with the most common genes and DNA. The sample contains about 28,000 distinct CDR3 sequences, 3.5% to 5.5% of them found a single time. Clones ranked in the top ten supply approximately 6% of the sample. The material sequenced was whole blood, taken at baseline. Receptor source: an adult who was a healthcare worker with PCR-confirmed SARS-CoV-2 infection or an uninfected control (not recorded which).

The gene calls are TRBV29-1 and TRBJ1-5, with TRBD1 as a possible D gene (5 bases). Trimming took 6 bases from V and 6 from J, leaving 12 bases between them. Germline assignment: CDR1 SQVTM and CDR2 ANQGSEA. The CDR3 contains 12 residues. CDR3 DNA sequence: TGCAGCGTCCAGGGTAGCGGTCAGCCCCAGCATTTT. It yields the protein CSVQGSGQPQHF.

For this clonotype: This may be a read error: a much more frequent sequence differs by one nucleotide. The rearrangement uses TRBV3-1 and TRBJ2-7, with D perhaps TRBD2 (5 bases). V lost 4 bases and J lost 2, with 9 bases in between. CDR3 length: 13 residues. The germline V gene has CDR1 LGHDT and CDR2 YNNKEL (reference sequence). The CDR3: CASSRGSTYEQYF. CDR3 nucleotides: TGTGCCAGCAGCCGAGGGTCGACCTACGAGCAGTACTTC.

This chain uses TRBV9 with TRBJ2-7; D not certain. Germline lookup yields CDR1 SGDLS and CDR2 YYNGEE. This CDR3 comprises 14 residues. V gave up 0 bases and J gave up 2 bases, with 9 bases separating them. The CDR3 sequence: CASSVGTAAYEQYF. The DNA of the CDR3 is TGTGCCAGCAGCGTAGGGACCGCCGCCTACGAGCAGTACTTC.

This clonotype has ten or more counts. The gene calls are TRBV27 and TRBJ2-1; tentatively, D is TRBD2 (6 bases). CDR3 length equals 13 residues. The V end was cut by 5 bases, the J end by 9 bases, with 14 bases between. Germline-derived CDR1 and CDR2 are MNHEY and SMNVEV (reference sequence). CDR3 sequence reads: CASSVLPGGEQFF. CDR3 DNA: TGTGCCAGCAGTGTACTCCCCGGGGGTGAGCAGTTCTTC.

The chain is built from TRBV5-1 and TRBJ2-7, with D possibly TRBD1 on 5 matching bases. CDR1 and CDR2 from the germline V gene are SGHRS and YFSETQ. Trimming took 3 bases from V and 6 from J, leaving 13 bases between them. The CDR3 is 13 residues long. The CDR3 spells CASSSTGEFEQYF. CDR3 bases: TGCGCCAGCAGCTCCACAGGAGAGTTCGAGCAGTACTTC.

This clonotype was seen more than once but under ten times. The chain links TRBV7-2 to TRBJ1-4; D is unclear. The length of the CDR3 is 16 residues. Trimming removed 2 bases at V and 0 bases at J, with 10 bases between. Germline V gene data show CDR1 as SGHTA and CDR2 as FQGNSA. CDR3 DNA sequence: TGTGCCAGCAGCTTACGGGCGCTCGCAACTAATGAAAAACTGTTTTTT. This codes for CASSLRALATNEKLFF.

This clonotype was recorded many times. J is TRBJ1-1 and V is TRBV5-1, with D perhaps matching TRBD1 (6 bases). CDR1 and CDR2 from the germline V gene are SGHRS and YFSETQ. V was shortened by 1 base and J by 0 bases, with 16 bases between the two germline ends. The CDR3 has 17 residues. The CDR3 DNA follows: TGCGCCAGCAGCTTGCAAGCGACGGACAGCCTGAACACTGAAGCTTTCTTT. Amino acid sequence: CASSLQATDSLNTEAFF.

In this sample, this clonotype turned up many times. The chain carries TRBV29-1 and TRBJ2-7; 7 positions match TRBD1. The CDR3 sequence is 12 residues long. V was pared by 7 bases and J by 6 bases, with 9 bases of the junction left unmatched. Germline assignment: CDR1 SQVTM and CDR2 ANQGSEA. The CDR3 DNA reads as TGCAGCGGCCGGGACAGCCTCGGCGAGCAGTACTTC. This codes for CSGRDSLGEQYF.

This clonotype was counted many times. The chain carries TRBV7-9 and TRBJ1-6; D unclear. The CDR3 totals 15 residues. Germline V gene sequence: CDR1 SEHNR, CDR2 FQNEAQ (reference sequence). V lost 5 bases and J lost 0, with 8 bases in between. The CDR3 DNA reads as TGTGCCAGCAGCCAAACTGGCTCCTATAATTCACCCCTCCACTTT. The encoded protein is CASSQTGSYNSPLHF.

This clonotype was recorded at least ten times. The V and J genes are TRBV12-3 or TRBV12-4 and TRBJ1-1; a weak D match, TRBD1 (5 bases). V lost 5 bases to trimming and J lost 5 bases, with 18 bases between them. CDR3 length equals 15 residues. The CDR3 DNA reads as TGTGCCAGCAGTCCAAAGGGGCGGTCGGGTACTGAAGCTTTCTTT. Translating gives CASSPKGRSGTEAFF.

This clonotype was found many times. CDR3 sequence: CASRAIHLQGPSGANVLTF. CDR3 in DNA: TGTGCCAGCAGAGCAATCCACCTACAGGGTCCCTCTGGGGCCAACGTCCTGACTTTC. The chain employs TRBV11-2 and TRBJ2-6, with a weak D call TRBD1 (6 bases). Trimming took 6 bases from V and 0 from J, leaving 21 bases between them. The CDR3 runs to 19 residues. Germline lookup yields CDR1 SGHAT and CDR2 FQNNGV.

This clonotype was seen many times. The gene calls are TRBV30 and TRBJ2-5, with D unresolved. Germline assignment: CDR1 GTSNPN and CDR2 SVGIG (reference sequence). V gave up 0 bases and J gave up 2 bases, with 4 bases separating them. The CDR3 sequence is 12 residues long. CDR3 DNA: TGTGCCTGGAGTGTAGGACAAGAGACCCAGTACTTC. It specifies CAWSVGQETQYF. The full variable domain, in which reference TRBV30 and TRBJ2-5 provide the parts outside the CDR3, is SQTIHQWPATLVQPVGSPLSLECTVEGTSNPNLYWYRQAAGRGLQLLFYSVGIGQISSEVPQNLSASRPQDRQFILSSKKLLLSDSGFYLCAWSVGQETQYFGPGTRLLVL.

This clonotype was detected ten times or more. The CDR3 coding sequence is TGTGCCAGCAGCTTAGATTACAACAATGAGCAGTTCTTC. Encoded protein: CASSLDYNNEQFF. The J gene is TRBJ2-1, the V gene TRBV7-6; D is unresolved. Germline lookup yields CDR1 SGHVS and CDR2 FNYEAQ. The CDR3 is 13 amino acids. Trimming cost V 1 base and J 5 bases, with 6 bases left between them.

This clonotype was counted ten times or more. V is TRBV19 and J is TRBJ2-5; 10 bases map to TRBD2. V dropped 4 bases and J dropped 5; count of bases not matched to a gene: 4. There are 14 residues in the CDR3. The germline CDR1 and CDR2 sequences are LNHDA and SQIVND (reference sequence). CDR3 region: CASSKRGGLETQYF. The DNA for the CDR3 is TGTGCCAGTAGTAAGCGGGGGGGACTCGAGACCCAGTACTTC.

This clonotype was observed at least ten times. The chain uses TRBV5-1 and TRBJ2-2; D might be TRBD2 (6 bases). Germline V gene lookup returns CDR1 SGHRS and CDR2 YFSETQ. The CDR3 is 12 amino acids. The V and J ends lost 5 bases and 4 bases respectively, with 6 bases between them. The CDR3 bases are TGCGCCAGCAGGCGGGGCACCGGGGAGCTGTTTTTT. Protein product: CASRRGTGELFF.

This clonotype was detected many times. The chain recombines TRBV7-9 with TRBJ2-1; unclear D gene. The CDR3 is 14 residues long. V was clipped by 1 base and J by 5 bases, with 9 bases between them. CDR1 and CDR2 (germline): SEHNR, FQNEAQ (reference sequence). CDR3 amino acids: CASSLVRADNEQFF. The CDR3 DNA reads TGTGCCAGCAGCTTAGTTAGGGCGGACAATGAGCAGTTCTTC.

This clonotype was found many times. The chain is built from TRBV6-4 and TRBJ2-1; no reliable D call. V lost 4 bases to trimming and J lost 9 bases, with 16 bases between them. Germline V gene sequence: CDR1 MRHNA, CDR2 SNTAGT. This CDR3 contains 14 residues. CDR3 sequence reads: CASSVDLEAGEQFF. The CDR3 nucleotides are TGTGCCAGCAGTGTTGATCTAGAGGCCGGTGAGCAGTTCTTC.